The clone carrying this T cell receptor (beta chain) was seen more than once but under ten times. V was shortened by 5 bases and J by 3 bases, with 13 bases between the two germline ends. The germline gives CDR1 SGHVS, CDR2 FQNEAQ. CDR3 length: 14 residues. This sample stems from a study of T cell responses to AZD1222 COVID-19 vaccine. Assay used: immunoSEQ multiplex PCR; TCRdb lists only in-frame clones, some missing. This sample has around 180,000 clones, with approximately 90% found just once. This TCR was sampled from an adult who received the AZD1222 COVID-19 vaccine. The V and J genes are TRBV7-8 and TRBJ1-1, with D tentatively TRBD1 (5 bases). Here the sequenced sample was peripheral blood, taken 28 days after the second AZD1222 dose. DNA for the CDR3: TGTGCCAGCAGCCCAGGGAGGTTGGACACTGAAGCTTTCTTT. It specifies CASSPGRLDTEAFF.